The present entry profiles one T cell receptor beta chain with its context. Profiling relied on immunoSEQ multiplex PCR, and the TCRdb table lists in-frame clones only, not all of them. The sample holds about 9,600 clones, about 88% seen once. Per the germline V gene, CDR1 is SGHRS and CDR2 is YFSETQ. V shed 2 bases and J 0 bases; nucleotides not matched to a gene: 2. The CDR3 contains 15 residues. The data were taken from a study of blood T cell dynamics during melanoma immunotherapy. Specified time point: pre-treatment baseline. The V gene is TRBV5-1, the J gene TRBJ2-5; 9 nucleotides align to TRBD1. The sequence was collected from a human donor with melanoma. The source was blood, collected from a patient treated with checkpoint blockade. CDR3 in DNA: TGCGCCAGCAGCTTTGGGACAGGGTACCAAGAGACCCAGTACTTC. Amino acid sequence: CASSFGTGYQETQYF. Variable domain in full (rest from reference TRBV5-1 and TRBJ2-5): KAGVTQTPRYLIKTRGQQVTLSCSPISGHRSVSWYQQTPGQGLQFLFEYFSETQRNKGNFPGRFSGRQFSNSRSEMNVSTLELGDSALYLCASSFGTGYQETQYFGPGTRLLVL.